The 10 T cell receptor beta chains below were found in one sample sequenced in a study of blood T cell repertoires in COVID-19. The repertoire was sequenced with immunoSEQ multiplex PCR; TCRdb's copy has only in-frame clones and lacks some. The sample lists roughly 70,000 clones; roughly nine tenths were seen once. The sample consisted of peripheral blood. Receptor source: a man aged 45-65 years with acute or convalescent COVID-19.

The rearrangement links TRBV5-8 to TRBJ2-7; weak D call: TRBD2 (5 bases). In germline, CDR1 is SGHTS, CDR2 YDEGEE. The CDR3 extends over 15 amino acids. Trimming took off 4 bases at V and 5 bases at J, with 19 bases between the two ends. The CDR3 region is CASSPTPGVDHEQYF. In nucleotides, the CDR3 is TGTGCCAGCAGCCCAACCCCCGGGGTGGACCACGAGCAGTACTTC.

V is TRBV3-1 (or the pseudogene TRBV3-2) and J is TRBJ1-6; no clear D gene. The CDR3 covers 14 residues. The germline V and J ends were trimmed by 4 bases and 5 bases, with 9 bases remaining between them. Germline V gene lookup returns CDR1 LGHDT and CDR2 YNNKEL (reference sequence). Here the CDR3 DNA reads TGTGCCAGCAGCCTCCGGGGAAATAATTCACCCCTCCACTTT. This translates into CASSLRGNNSPLHF.

The J gene is TRBJ1-3, the V gene TRBV5-6; perhaps TRBD1 as D (5 bases). The CDR3 totals 15 residues. With 2 bases removed from V and 0 bases from J, the gap between germline ends came to 9 bases. The germline V gene has CDR1 SGHDT and CDR2 YYEEEE. The CDR3 DNA reads TGTGCCAGCAGCTTAGACAGATACTCTGGAAACACCATATATTTT. Its translation: CASSLDRYSGNTIYF.

V gene TRBV28 combines with J gene TRBJ2-4, with 11 bases fitting TRBD2. Germline values: CDR1 MDHEN, CDR2 SYDVKM. The CDR3 covers 16 residues. With V trimmed by 6 bases and J by 4 bases, 8 bases remained unmatched. The CDR3 is CASSETSGGIKNIQYF. CDR3 sequence (DNA): TGTGCCAGCAGCGAAACTAGCGGGGGCATTAAAAACATTCAGTACTTC.

The V call is TRBV7-7, the J call TRBJ2-5, with TRBD1 as a possible D gene (5 bases). The germline V and J ends were trimmed by 4 bases and 5 bases, with 17 bases remaining between them. Germline assignment: CDR1 SSHAT and CDR2 FNYEAQ (reference sequence). CDR3 length: 15 residues. The DNA for the CDR3 is TGTGCCAGCAGCTCCTTTCAGGGTAGCAGTGAGACCCAGTACTTC. It encodes CASSSFQGSSETQYF.

The chain couples TRBV5-1 to TRBJ2-5, with 11 bases matching TRBD2. CDR3 length: 16 amino acids. The V gene's germline CDR1 is SGHRS and CDR2 YFSETQ. Germline trimming cut 6 bases from V and 5 bases from J; bases unmatched to any gene: 12. The CDR3 sequence is CASTSQTSGIGETQYF. CDR3 in DNA: TGCGCCAGCACCTCCCAGACTAGCGGGATCGGTGAGACCCAGTACTTC.

V is TRBV5-1 and J is TRBJ1-4, with 7 bases identical to TRBD1. Trimming took 4 bases from V and 4 from J; bases not matched to a gene: 4. The germline gives CDR1 SGHRS, CDR2 YFSETQ. This CDR3 has 14 amino acids. CDR3 region: CASSRDSSNEKLFF. The CDR3 bases are TGCGCCAGCAGCCGGGACAGTAGTAATGAAAAACTGTTTTTT.

The CDR3 protein is CASSRTLAGGSHEQFF. The CDR3 bases are TGTGCCAGCAGCCGTACTTTGGCGGGGGGTTCCCATGAGCAGTTCTTC. The chain joins TRBV27 to TRBJ2-1, with TRBD2 matching 8 bases. V lost 6 bases to trimming and J lost 8 bases; unmatched junction nucleotides: 15. The CDR3 runs 16 residues. In germline, CDR1 is MNHEY, CDR2 SMNVEV (reference sequence).

V is TRBV19 and J is TRBJ1-4; D may be TRBD1 (6 bases). With 6 bases removed from V and 4 bases from J, the gap between germline ends came to 15 bases. Germline CDR1 LNHDA, CDR2 SQIVND (reference sequence). CDR3 size: 15 residues. The CDR3 coding sequence is TGTGCCAGTAGGGACCCGGGACAAATTAATGAAAAACTGTTTTTT. Translating gives CASRDPGQINEKLFF.

The V call is TRBV28, the J call TRBJ1-3; 7 bases are a match to TRBD1. CDR1 is MDHEN and CDR2 is SYDVKM in the germline V gene. The CDR3 consists of 14 residues. The junction had 2 bases not matched to a gene; V was cut back by 6 bases and J by 0 bases. Here the CDR3 reads CASRRQGSGNTIYF. CDR3 in DNA: TGTGCCAGCAGGCGACAGGGCTCTGGAAACACCATATATTTT.